These 12 T cell receptor beta chains came from one sample sequenced in a study of blood T cells in healthy people across ages. A sample-barcoded 5' primer and a J-beta primer mix were used in a second PCR of about 7 to 12 cycles. TCRdb called the 5' RACE reads again in MiXCR, with one record for every CDR3 protein. The sample lists fewer than 2 million distinct CDR3 sequences, about two fifths occurring once. The sample taken for sequencing was blood. The source is a human donor in good health.

The rearrangement links TRBV7-2 to TRBJ2-4; 10 nucleotides match TRBD1. The junction had 11 bases not matched to a gene; V was cut back by 5 bases and J by 13 bases. The CDR3 is 14 residues long. Germline V lookup: CDR1 SGHTA, CDR2 FQGNSA. Here the CDR3 reads CASSQAGTGVRQYF. The CDR3 nucleotides read TGTGCCAGCAGCCAGGCCGGGACAGGGGTAAGGCAGTACTTC.

This clonotype was seen only a few times. This may stem from a read error, because a much larger clone lies one nucleotide away. This chain uses TRBV5-1 with TRBJ1-1; the match to TRBD1 covers 10 bases. V was pared by 2 bases and J by 3 bases, with 1 base of the junction left unmatched. There are 14 residues in the CDR3. Germline values: CDR1 SGHRS, CDR2 YFSETQ. CDR3 protein: CASSFGQGDTEAFF. In DNA form, the CDR3 reads TGCGCCAGCAGCTTCGGACAGGGGGACACTGAAGCTTTCTTT.

J is TRBJ1-2 and V is TRBV4-1, with D possibly TRBD1 on 6 matching bases. The CDR3 loop spans 14 amino acids. CDR1 MGHRA and CDR2 YSYEKL come from the germline V gene. Trimming removed 2 bases from V and 5 bases from J, with 12 bases in between. This CDR3 reads CASSQTPGQYGYTF. The CDR3 region has the DNA TGCGCCAGCAGCCAAACCCCAGGACAGTATGGCTACACCTTC.

Only a few counts were recorded for this clonotype. The J gene is TRBJ1-4, the V gene TRBV28; 7 bases align to TRBD1. The CDR3 is 19 amino acids. The V gene end was trimmed by 6 bases and the J gene end by 1 base; junction bases not matched to a gene: 17. CDR1 and CDR2 (germline): MDHEN, SYDVKM. The CDR3 DNA reads TGTGCCAGCAGCCGGGGACAGAACCTTGTTAGGCGAACTAATGAAAAACTGTTTTTT. Its translation: CASSRGQNLVRRTNEKLFF. The complete variable domain, with remaining parts taken from reference TRBV28 and TRBJ1-4, reads DVKVTQSSRYLVKRTGEKVFLECVQDMDHENMFWYRQDPGLGLRLIYFSYDVKMKEKGDIPEGYSVSREKKERFSLILESASTNQTSMYLCASSRGQNLVRRTNEKLFFGSGTQLSVL.

This clonotype was counted a few times. V usage is TRBV20-1 and J usage is TRBJ1-2; D unclear. Germline values: CDR1 DFQATT, CDR2 SNEGSKA (reference sequence). V was shortened by 1 base and J by 4 bases, with 13 bases between the two germline ends. The CDR3 consists of 14 residues. The CDR3 loop reads CSARGDIEFYGYTF. The DNA for the CDR3 is TGCAGTGCTAGAGGTGATATCGAGTTCTATGGCTACACCTTC.

The V and J genes are TRBV7-3 and TRBJ2-1; TRBD2 aligns across 7 bases. Germline CDR1 and CDR2: SGHTA and FQGTGA. CDR3 size: 14 residues. J gave up 9 bases and V 9 bases, and 14 bases lay outside the gene matches. The CDR3, as DNA: TGTGCCAGTAGCGCTATAGGGCCTAGCGGTGAGCAGTTCTTC. This encodes CASSAIGPSGEQFF.

This clonotype was detected only once. The genes are TRBV4-2 and TRBJ1-6; possibly TRBD1 for D (5 bases). V was shortened by 4 bases and J by 7 bases, with 20 bases between the two germline ends. Germline-derived CDR1 and CDR2 are LGHNA and YNFKEQ. The CDR3 totals 17 residues. The CDR3 DNA is TGTGCCAGCAGCCGAGTACCTCTCGGGGGGTTGAATTCACCCCTCCACTTT. Protein: CASSRVPLGGLNSPLHF.

This chain links TRBV11-1 with TRBJ1-1, with D possibly being TRBD1 (5 bases). Trimming shortened V by 4 bases and J by 3 bases, and 12 bases separated the two germline ends. CDR1 SGHAT and CDR2 FQDESV come from the germline V gene (reference sequence). The CDR3 consists of 14 residues. CDR3 nucleotide sequence: TGTGCCAGCAGCTGGGGGGAACCGGACACTGAAGCTTTCTTT. It is translated as CASSWGEPDTEAFF.

The sample holds a few counts of this clonotype. V is TRBV19 and J is TRBJ1-2; the D gene is possibly TRBD1 (5 bases). Germline CDR1 is LNHDA and CDR2 is SQIVND (reference sequence). The CDR3 totals 15 residues. V lost 1 base to trimming and J lost 4 bases, with 13 bases between them. Here the CDR3 DNA reads TGTGCCAGTAGTATAGGGTCCAGGGAGGCCTATGGCTACACCTTC. This codes for CASSIGSREAYGYTF.

The rearrangement joins TRBV12-3 or TRBV12-4 to TRBJ1-5, with 8 positions matching TRBD1. V was pared by 7 bases and J by 7 bases, with 6 bases of the junction left unmatched. The CDR3 totals 13 residues. The CDR3 loop reads CASTIDRGQPQHF. CDR3 coding DNA: TGTGCCAGCACTATCGACAGGGGACAGCCCCAGCATTTT.

The V call is TRBV4-2, the J call TRBJ2-6; D is possibly TRBD1 (6 bases). The CDR3 extends over 16 amino acids. With 3 bases removed from V and 4 bases from J, the gap between germline ends came to 13 bases. Germline CDR1 is LGHNA and CDR2 is YNFKEQ. The CDR3 protein is CASSHIQGSGANVLTF. Here the CDR3 DNA reads TGTGCCAGCAGCCATATACAGGGTTCCGGGGCCAACGTCCTGACTTTC.

The chain recombines TRBV6-4 with TRBJ2-5, with 9 positions matching TRBD2. The end of the DNA aligns better with TRBJ2-7, so the J call may be wrong. This CDR3 contains 16 residues. CDR1 and CDR2 from the germline V gene are MRHNA and SNTAGT. CDR3 protein: CASTTLERGELDEQYF. In DNA form, the CDR3 reads TGTGCCAGCACCACCCTGGAGCGGGGGGAACTGGACGAGCAGTACTTC.